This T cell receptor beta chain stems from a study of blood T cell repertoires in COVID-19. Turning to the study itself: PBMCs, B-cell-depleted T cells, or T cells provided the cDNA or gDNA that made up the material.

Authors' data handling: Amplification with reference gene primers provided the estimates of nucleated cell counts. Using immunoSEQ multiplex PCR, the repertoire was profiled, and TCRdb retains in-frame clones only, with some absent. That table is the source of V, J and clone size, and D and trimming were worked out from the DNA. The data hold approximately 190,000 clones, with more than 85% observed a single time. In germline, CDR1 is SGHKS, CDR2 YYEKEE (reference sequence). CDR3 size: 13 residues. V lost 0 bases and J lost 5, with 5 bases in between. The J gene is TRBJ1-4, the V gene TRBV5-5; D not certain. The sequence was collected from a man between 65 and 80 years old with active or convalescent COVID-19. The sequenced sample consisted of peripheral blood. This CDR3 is CASSLALNEKLFF. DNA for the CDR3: TGTGCCAGCAGCTTGGCCCTGAATGAAAAACTGTTTTTT.